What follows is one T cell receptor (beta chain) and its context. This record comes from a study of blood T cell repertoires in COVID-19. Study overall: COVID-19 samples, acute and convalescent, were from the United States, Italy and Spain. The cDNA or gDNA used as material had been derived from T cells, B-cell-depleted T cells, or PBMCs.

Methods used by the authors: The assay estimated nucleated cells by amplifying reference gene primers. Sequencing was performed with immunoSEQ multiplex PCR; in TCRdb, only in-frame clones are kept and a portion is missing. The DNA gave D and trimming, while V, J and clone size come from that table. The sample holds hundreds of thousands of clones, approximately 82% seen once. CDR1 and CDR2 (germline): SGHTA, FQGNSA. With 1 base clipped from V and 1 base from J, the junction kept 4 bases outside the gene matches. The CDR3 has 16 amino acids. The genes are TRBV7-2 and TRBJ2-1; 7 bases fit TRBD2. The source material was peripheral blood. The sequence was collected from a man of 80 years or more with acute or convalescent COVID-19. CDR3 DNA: TGTGCCAGCAGCTTAGACGGCGGGAGTTCCTACAATGAGCAGTTCTTC. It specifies CASSLDGGSSYNEQFF.